Each of the 10 T cell receptor beta chains below was sequenced from the same sample in a study of response to subunit inactivated influenza vaccine. Via MiXCR, TCRdb re-called the RT-PCR reads, giving one row per CDR3 protein. Altogether about 520,000 distinct CDR3 sequences are present, less than 7.5% being singletons, with the ten largest covering about 12%. The source was PBMCs from blood, collected 23 to 25 months after vaccination. The receptors originated from a man between 50 and 70 years old who received an inactivated influenza vaccine.

This clonotype was picked up many times. The J gene is TRBJ1-2, the V gene TRBV29-1, with 7 bases aligning to TRBD1. Germline lookup yields CDR1 SQVTM and CDR2 ANQGSEA. Trimming cost V 6 bases and J 4 bases; bases outside gene matches: 8. This CDR3 has 13 amino acids. The CDR3 protein is CSVYTGEGYGYTF. CDR3 nucleotide sequence: TGCAGCGTCTACACAGGGGAAGGCTATGGCTACACCTTC.

There are a few counts of this clonotype. CDR3: CATSRGTANTGELFF. The CDR3 DNA reads as TGTGCCACCAGCAGAGGGACAGCAAACACCGGGGAGCTGTTTTTT. The gene calls are TRBV15 and TRBJ2-2; D is possibly TRBD1 (6 bases). The CDR3 is 15 residues long. Germline CDR1 LNHNV, CDR2 YYDKDF (reference sequence). Trimming pared 1 base from V and 2 bases from J, leaving 8 bases between. Drawing the rest from reference TRBV15 and TRBJ2-2, the complete variable domain is DAMVIQNPRYQVTQFGKPVTLSCSQTLNHNVMYWYQQKSSQAPKLLFHYYDKDFNNEADTPDNFQSRRPNTSFCFLDIRSPGLGDTAMYLCATSRGTANTGELFFGEGSRLTVL.

This clonotype was counted a few times. The V and J genes are TRBV10-3 and TRBJ1-2; D is perhaps TRBD1 (5 bases). CDR3 size: 13 residues. Germline V gene sequence: CDR1 ENHRY, CDR2 SYGVKD. The V end lost 4 bases, the J end lost 7 bases, and 13 bases lay between the germline ends. CDR3 region: CAISAEGHSGYTF. The CDR3 DNA reads TGTGCCATCAGTGCTGAGGGGCATAGTGGCTACACCTTC.

This clonotype was seen more than once but under ten times. The genes are TRBV5-6 and TRBJ1-1; a weak D match, TRBD1 (6 bases). Trimming pared 5 bases from V and 1 base from J, leaving 15 bases between. Germline V gene sequence: CDR1 SGHDT, CDR2 YYEEEE. The CDR3 spans 15 residues. As DNA, the CDR3 is TGTGCCAGCAGGATCCGGGGGCCGAGGAACACTGAAGCTTTCTTT. Its translation: CASRIRGPRNTEAFF. The full variable domain, completed using reference TRBV5-6 and TRBJ1-1, is DAGVTQSPTHLIKTRGQQVTLRCSPKSGHDTVSWYQQALGQGPQFIFQYYEEEERQRGNFPDRFSGHQFPNYSSELNVNALLLGDSALYLCASRIRGPRNTEAFFGQGTRLTVV.

The sample holds a few counts of this clonotype. The chain joins TRBV7-8 to TRBJ2-2, with D possibly matching TRBD2 (5 bases). This CDR3 comprises 13 residues. V was trimmed by 5 bases and J by 4 bases, leaving 8 bases between them. Germline V gene lookup returns CDR1 SGHVS and CDR2 FQNEAQ. Written as DNA, the CDR3 is TGTGCCAGCAGCAGTCTAGCCACCGGGGAGCTGTTTTTT. This codes for CASSSLATGELFF.

The chain couples TRBV5-1 to TRBJ2-7; D perhaps matches TRBD2 (5 bases). CDR1 SGHRS and CDR2 YFSETQ come from the germline V gene. Trimming pared 0 bases from V and 5 bases from J, leaving 15 bases between. CDR3 size: 15 residues. CDR3 DNA: TGCGCCAGCAGCTTGGCCATGAGAGTCGGGGACGAGCAGTACTTC. Amino acid sequence: CASSLAMRVGDEQYF. The full variable domain, with the rest looked up from reference TRBV5-1 and TRBJ2-7, is KAGVTQTPRYLIKTRGQQVTLSCSPISGHRSVSWYQQTPGQGLQFLFEYFSETQRNKGNFPGRFSGRQFSNSRSEMNVSTLELGDSALYLCASSLAMRVGDEQYFGPGTRLTVT.

The chain combines TRBV2 with TRBJ2-3; D may be TRBD1 (5 bases). The CDR3 covers 14 residues. Germline CDR1 SNHLY, CDR2 FYNNEI. Between the trimmed V and J ends, which lost 5 bases and 3 bases, there was a span of 12 bases. The CDR3 here is CASSLRTKTDTQYF. CDR3 DNA: TGTGCCAGCAGTTTACGGACAAAAACAGATACGCAGTATTTT.

This clonotype was counted at least ten times. The V call is TRBV20-1, the J call TRBJ2-2; D gene ambiguous. In germline, CDR1 is DFQATT, CDR2 SNEGSKA (reference sequence). Trimming cost V 7 bases and J 1 base, with 7 bases left between them. The CDR3 consists of 12 residues. The CDR3 nucleotides are TGCAGTGTTACTCAGAACACCGGGGAGCTGTTTTTT. This translates into CSVTQNTGELFF.

This clonotype turned up a few times. The chain employs TRBV12-3 or TRBV12-4 and TRBJ1-1; 7 nucleotides line up with TRBD1. This CDR3 is built from 15 residues. Trimming cost V 6 bases and J 2 bases; bases outside gene matches: 9. DNA for the CDR3: TGTGCCAGCAGCCTAACCGGGACAGCCAACACTGAAGCTTTCTTT. Translated: CASSLTGTANTEAFF.

This clonotype was seen only a few times. V gene TRBV7-9 combines with J gene TRBJ1-2; TRBD1 agrees at 7 bases. Germline CDR1 is SEHNR and CDR2 is FQNEAQ (reference sequence). Trimming at V came to 5 bases and at J to 6 bases, leaving 6 bases not matched to a gene. The CDR3 totals 13 residues. Here the CDR3 DNA reads TGTGCCAGCAGCCCGACGACAGGGAATGGCTACACCTTC. It is translated as CASSPTTGNGYTF.